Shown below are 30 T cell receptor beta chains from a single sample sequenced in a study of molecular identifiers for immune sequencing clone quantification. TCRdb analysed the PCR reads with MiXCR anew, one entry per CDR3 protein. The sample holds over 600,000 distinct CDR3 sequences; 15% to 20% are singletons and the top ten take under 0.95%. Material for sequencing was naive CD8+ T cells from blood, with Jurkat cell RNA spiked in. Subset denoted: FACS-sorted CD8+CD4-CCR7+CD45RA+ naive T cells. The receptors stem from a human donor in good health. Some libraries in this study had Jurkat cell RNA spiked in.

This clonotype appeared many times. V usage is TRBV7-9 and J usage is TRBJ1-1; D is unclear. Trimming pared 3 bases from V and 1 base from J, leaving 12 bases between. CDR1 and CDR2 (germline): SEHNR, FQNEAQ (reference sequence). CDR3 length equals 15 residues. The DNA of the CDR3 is TGTGCCAGCAGCTTCTCGACGGGAACGAACACTGAAGCTTTCTTT. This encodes CASSFSTGTNTEAFF.

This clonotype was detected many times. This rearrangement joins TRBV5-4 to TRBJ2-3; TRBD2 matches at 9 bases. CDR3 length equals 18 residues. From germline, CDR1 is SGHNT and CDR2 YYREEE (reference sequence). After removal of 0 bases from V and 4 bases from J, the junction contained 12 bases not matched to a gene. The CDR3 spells CASSLVGFGGRDADTQYF. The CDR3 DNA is TGTGCCAGCAGCTTGGTGGGCTTCGGCGGGAGGGATGCAGATACGCAGTATTTT.

The CDR3 coding sequence is TGTGCCAGCAGTCCCGGGACAGGGACGAATGAGCAGTTCTTC. Residues: CASSPGTGTNEQFF. The genes are TRBV11-1 and TRBJ2-1; TRBD1 matches at 9 bases. J gave up 7 bases and V 6 bases, and 7 bases lay outside the gene matches. Germline V gene sequence: CDR1 SGHAT, CDR2 FQDESV (reference sequence). The CDR3 totals 14 residues.

CDR3 protein: CASSLVTGAWNEQFF. The CDR3 DNA sequence: TGTGCCAGCAGCTTAGTGACGGGGGCCTGGAATGAGCAGTTCTTC. The chain employs TRBV7-9 and TRBJ2-1; D tentatively reads TRBD1 or TRBD2 (6 bases each). The CDR3 length is 15 residues. Trimming shortened V by 1 base and J by 7 bases, and 14 bases separated the two germline ends. The germline V gene has CDR1 SEHNR and CDR2 FQNEAQ (reference sequence). Drawing the rest from reference TRBV7-9 and TRBJ2-1, the complete variable domain is DTGVSQNPRHKITKRGQNVTFRCDPISEHNRLYWYRQTLGQGPEFLTYFQNEAQLEKSRLLSDRFSAERPKGSFSTLEIQRTEQGDSAMYLCASSLVTGAWNEQFFGPGTRLTVL.

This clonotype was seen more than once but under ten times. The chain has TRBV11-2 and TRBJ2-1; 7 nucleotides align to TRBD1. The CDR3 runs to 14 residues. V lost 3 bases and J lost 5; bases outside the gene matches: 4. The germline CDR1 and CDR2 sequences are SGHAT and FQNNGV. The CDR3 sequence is CASSLMTGNNEQFF. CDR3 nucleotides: TGTGCCAGCAGCTTGATGACAGGGAACAATGAGCAGTTCTTC.

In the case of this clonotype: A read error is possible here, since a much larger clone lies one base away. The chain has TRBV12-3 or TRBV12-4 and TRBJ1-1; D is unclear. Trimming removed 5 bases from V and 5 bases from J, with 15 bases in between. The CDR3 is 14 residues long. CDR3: CASSIGTHGTEAFF. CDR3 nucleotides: TGTGCCAGCAGTATAGGCACCCATGGGACTGAAGCTTTCTTT.

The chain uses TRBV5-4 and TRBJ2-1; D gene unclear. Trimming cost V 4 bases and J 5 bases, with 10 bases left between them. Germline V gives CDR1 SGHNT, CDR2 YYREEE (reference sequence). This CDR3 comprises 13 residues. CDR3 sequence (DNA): TGTGCCAGCAGCAGAGCGTCTAACAATGAGCAGTTCTTC. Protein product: CASSRASNNEQFF.

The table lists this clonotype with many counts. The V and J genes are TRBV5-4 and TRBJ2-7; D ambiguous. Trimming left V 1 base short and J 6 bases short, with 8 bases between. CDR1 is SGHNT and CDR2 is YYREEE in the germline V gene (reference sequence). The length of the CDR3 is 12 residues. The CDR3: CASSLLGAEQYF. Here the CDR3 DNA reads TGTGCCAGCAGCTTGTTGGGTGCCGAGCAGTACTTC.

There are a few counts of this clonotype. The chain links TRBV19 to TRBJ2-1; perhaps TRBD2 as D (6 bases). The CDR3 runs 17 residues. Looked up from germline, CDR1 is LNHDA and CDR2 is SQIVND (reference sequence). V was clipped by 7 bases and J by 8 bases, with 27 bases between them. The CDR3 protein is CASIGPSSKEGLDEQFF. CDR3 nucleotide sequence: TGTGCCAGTATCGGGCCCAGTAGTAAGGAGGGGTTGGATGAGCAGTTCTTC. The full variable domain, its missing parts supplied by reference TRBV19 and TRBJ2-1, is DGGITQSPKYLFRKEGQNVTLSCEQNLNHDAMYWYRQDPGQGLRLIYYSQIVNDFQKGDIAEGYSVSREKKESFPLTVTSAQKNPTAFYLCASIGPSSKEGLDEQFFGPGTRLTVL.

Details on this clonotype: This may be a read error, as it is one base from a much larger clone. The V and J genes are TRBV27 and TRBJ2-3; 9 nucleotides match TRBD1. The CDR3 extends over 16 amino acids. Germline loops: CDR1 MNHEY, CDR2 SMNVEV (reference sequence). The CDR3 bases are TGTGCCAGCGCAGGAGGGACAGGGTTTGGCACAGATACGCAGTGTTTT. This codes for CASAGGTGFGTDTQCF.

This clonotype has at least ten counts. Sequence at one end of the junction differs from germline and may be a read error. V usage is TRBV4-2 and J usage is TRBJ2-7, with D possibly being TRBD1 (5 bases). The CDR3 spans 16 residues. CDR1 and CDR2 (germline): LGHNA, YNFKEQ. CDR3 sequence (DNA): TGCGCCAGCAGCCAAGATCTGGGGCAGGCGACCTACGAGCAGTACTTC. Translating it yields CASSQDLGQATYEQYF.

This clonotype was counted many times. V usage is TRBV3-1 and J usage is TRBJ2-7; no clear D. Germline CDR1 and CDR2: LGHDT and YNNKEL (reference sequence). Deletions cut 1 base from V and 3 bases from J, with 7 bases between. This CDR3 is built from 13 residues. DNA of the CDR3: TGTGCCAGCAGCCAAGCCCCGATCTACGAGCAGTACTTC. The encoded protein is CASSQAPIYEQYF.

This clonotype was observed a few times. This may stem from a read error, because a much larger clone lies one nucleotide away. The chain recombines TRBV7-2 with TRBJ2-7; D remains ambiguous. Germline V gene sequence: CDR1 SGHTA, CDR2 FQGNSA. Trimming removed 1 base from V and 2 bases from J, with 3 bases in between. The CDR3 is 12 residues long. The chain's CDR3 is CASSLEPYEQYF. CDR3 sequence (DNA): TGTGCCAGCAGCTTAGAGCCCTACGAGCAGTACTTC.

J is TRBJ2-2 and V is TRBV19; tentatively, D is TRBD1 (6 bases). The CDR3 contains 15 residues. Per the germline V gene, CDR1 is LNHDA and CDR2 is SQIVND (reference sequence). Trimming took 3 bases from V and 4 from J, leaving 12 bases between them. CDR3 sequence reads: CASSISDRFTGELFF. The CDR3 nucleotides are TGTGCCAGTAGTATTAGTGACAGGTTCACCGGGGAGCTGTTTTTT.

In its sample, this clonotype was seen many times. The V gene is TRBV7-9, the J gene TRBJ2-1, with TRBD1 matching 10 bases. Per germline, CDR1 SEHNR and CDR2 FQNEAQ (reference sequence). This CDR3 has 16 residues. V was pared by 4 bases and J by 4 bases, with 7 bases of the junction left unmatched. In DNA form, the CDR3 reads TGTGCCAGCAGCTCAGCCCCGGGACAGGGGTACAATGAGCAGTTCTTC. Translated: CASSSAPGQGYNEQFF.

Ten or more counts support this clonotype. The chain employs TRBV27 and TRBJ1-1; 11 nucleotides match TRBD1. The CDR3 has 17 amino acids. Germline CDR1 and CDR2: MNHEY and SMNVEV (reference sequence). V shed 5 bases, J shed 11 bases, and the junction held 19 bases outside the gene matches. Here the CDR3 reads CASSPWTGGDGMGVAFF. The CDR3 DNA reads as TGTGCCAGCAGTCCATGGACAGGGGGCGATGGTATGGGTGTGGCTTTCTTT.

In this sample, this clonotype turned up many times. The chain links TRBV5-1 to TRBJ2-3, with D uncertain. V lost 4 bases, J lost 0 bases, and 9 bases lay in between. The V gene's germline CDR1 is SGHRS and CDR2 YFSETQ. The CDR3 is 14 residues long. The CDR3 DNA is TGCGCCAGCAGCACTGAACCTAGCACAGATACGCAGTATTTT. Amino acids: CASSTEPSTDTQYF.

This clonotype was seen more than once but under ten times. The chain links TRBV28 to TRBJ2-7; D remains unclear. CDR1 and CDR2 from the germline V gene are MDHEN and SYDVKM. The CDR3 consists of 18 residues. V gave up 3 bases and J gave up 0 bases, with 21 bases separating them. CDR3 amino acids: CASSFHPTGIKNSYEQYF. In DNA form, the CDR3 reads TGTGCCAGCAGTTTCCACCCAACCGGAATAAAAAACTCCTACGAGCAGTACTTC. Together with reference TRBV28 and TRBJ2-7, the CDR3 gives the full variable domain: DVKVTQSSRYLVKRTGEKVFLECVQDMDHENMFWYRQDPGLGLRLIYFSYDVKMKEKGDIPEGYSVSREKKERFSLILESASTNQTSMYLCASSFHPTGIKNSYEQYFGPGTRLTVT.

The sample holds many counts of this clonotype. The CDR3 loop reads CASSLAGTGVLEQYF. The CDR3 nucleotides read TGTGCCAGCAGTTTAGCCGGGACAGGGGTTCTCGAGCAGTACTTC. J is TRBJ2-7 and V is TRBV27, with 10 bases matching TRBD1. The CDR3 extends over 15 amino acids. The germline V gene encodes CDR1 MNHEY and CDR2 SMNVEV (reference sequence). Trimming cost V 2 bases and J 6 bases; bases outside gene matches: 7.

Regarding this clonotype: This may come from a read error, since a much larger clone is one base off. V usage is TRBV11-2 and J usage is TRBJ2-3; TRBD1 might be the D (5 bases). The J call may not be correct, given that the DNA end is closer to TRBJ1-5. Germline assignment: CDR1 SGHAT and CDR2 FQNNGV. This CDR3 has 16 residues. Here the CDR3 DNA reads TGTGCCAGCTTCGGGACTAGCGGGAGAACCACAGATACGCAGCATTTT. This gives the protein CASFGTSGRTTDTQHF.

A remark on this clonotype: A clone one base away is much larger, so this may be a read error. The DNA for the CDR3 is TGTGCCAGCAGCGTATCCGGGAGGACCCCAGATACGCAGTATTTT. Amino acids: CASSVSGRTPDTQYF. This sequence joins TRBV9 and TRBJ2-3, with 7 nucleotides matching TRBD2. V shed 1 base and J 4 bases; nucleotides not matched to a gene: 6. The CDR3 spans 15 residues. Germline CDR1 is SGDLS and CDR2 is YYNGEE.

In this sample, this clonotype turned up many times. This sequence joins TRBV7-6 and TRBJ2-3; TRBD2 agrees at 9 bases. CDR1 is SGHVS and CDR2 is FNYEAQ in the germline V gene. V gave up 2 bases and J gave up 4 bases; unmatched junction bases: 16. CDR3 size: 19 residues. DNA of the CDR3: TGTGCCAGCAGCTTAATCCGAAGCCCGAGGCGGGGGGGCGCAGATACGCAGTATTTT. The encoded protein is CASSLIRSPRRGGADTQYF.

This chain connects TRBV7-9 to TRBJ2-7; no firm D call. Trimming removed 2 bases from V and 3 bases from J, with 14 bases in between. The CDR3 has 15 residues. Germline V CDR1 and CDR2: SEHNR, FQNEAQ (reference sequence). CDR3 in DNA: TGTGCCAGCAGCTTATCCGAGTCTGGGTTCTACGAGCAGTACTTC. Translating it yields CASSLSESGFYEQYF.

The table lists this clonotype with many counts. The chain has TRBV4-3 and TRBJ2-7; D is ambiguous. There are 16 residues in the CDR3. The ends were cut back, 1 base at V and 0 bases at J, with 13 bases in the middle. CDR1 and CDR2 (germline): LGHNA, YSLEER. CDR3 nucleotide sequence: TGCGCCAGCAGCCAAGCATCAACAGATTACTCCTACGAGCAGTACTTC. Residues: CASSQASTDYSYEQYF.

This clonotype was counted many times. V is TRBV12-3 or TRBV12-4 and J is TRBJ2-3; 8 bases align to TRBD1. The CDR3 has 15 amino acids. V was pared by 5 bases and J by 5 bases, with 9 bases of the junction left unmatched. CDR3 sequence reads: CASSRQGLAQDTQYF. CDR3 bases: TGTGCCAGCAGTCGACAGGGGCTTGCACAAGATACGCAGTATTTT.

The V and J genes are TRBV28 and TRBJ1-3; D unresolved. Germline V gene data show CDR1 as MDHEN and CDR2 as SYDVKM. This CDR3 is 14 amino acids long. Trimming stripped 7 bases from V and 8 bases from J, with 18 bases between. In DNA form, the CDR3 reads TGTGCCAGCACTACGAGTGGAACCGCGTACACCATATATTTT. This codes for CASTTSGTAYTIYF.

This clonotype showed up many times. The CDR3 DNA follows: TGTGCTAGTGGTTTGAGACAGGGTCTTTTCTCTGGAAACACCATATATTTT. It codes for CASGLRQGLFSGNTIYF. V and J are TRBV12-5 and TRBJ1-3; 7 bases are shared with TRBD1. This CDR3 comprises 17 residues. V shed 2 bases, J shed 0 bases, and the junction held 7 bases outside the gene matches. The germline CDR1 and CDR2 sequences are LGHNT and FRNRAP.

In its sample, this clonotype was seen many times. Here the CDR3 reads CASSIGTTNTDTQYF. The CDR3 DNA follows: TGTGCCAGCAGCATCGGGACTACCAACACAGATACGCAGTATTTT. The rearrangement joins TRBV14 to TRBJ2-3; 7 bases match TRBD2. The CDR3 is made up of 15 amino acids. With 5 bases clipped from V and 2 bases from J, the junction kept 7 bases outside the gene matches. CDR1 and CDR2 (germline): SGHDN, FVKESK.

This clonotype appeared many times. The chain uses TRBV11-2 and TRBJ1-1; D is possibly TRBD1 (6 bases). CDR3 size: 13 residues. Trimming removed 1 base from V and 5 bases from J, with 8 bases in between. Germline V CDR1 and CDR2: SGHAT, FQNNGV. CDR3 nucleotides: TGTGCCAGCAGCTTAGCTACAGGGACTGAAGCTTTCTTT. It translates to CASSLATGTEAFF.

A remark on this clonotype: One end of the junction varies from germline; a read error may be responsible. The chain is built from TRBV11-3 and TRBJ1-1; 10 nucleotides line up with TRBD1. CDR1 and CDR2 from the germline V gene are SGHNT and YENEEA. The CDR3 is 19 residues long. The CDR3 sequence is CASSLLGDRGPLRVTEGFF. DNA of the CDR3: TGTGCCAGCAGCCTTTTAGGGGACAGGGGCCCCCTGAGGGTCACTGAAGGTTTCTTT.